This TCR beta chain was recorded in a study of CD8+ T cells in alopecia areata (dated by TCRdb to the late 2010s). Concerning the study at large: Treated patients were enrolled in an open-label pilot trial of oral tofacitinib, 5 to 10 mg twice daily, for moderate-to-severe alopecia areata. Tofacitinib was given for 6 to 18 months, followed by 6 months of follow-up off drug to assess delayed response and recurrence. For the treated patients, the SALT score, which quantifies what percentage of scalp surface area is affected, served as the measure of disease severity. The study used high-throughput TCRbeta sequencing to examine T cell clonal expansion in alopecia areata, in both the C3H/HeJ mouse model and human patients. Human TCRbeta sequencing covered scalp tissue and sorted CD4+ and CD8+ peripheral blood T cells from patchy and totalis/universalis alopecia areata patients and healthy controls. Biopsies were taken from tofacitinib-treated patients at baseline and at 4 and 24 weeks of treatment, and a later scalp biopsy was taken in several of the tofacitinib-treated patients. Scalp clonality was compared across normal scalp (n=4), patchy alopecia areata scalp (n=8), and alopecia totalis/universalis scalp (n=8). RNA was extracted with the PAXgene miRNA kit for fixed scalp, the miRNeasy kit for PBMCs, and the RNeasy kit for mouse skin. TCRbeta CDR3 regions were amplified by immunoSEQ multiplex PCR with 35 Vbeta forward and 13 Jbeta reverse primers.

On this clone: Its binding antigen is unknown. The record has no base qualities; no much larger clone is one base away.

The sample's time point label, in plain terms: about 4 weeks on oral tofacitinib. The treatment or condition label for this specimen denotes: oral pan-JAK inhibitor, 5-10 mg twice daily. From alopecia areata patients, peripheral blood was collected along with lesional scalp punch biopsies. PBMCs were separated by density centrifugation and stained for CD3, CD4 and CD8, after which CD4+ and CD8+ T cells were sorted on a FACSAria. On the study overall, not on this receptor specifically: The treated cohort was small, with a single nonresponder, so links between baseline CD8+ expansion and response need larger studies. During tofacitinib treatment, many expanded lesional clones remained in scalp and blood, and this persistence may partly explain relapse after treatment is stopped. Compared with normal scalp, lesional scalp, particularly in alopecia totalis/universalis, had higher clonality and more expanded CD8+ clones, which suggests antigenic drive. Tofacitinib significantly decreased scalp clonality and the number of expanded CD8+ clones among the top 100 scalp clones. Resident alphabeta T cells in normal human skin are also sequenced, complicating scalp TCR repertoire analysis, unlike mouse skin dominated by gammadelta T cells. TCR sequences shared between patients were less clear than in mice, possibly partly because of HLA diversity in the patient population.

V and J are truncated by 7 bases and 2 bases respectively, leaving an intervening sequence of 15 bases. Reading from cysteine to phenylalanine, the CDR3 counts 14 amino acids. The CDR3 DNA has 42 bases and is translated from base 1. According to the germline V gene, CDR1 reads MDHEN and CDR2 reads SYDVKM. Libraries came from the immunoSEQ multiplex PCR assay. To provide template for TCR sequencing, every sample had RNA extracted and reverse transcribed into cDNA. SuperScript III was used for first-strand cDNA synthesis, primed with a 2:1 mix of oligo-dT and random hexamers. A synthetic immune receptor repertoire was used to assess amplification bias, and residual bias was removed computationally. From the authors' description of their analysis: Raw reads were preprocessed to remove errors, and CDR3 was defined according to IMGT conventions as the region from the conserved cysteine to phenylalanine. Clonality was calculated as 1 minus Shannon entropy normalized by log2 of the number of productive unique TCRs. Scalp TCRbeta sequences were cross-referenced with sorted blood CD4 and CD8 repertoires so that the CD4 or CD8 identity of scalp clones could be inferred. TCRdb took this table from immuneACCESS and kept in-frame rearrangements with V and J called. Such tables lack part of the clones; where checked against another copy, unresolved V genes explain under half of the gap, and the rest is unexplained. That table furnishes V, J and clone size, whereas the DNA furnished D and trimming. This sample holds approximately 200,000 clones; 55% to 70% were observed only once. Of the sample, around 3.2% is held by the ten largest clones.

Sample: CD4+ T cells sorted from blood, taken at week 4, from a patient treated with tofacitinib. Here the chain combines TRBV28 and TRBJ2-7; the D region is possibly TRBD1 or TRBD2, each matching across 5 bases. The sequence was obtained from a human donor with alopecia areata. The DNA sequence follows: TGTGCCAGCAATCAGAATGGGGGAACCTACGAGCAGTACTTC. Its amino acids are CASNQNGGTYEQYF.